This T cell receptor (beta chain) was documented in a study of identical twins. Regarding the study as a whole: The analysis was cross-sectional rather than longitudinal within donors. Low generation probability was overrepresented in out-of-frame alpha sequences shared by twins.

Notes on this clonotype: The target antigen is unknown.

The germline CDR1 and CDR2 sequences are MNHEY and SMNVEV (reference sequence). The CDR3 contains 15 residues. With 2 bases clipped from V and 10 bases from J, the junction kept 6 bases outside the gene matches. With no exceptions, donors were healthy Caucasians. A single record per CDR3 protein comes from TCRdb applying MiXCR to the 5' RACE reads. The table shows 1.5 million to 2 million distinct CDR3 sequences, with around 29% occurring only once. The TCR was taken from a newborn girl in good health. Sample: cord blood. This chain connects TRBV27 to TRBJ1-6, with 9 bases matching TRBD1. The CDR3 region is CASSLRDRGASPLHF. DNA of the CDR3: TGTGCCAGCAGTTTACGAGACAGGGGGGCATCACCCCTCCACTTT.